The T cell receptor (beta chain) under discussion was sequenced for a study of response to subunit inactivated influenza vaccine. This CDR3 has 17 amino acids. V lost 6 bases, J lost 3 bases, and 13 bases stayed unmatched. Findings and limits, study-wide: It was the authors' suggestion that each seasonal influenza vaccination recruits few new T cells.

A few counts support this clonotype. What it recognizes is unknown. TCRdb processed the RT-PCR reads anew with MiXCR; each CDR3 protein has one entry. The sample gives over 750,000 distinct CDR3 sequences, 21% of which show up once; roughly a tenth is in the top ten. The sample here was PBMCs from blood, taken 5 days after vaccination. The sequence was collected from a man aged 50 to 60 who received an inactivated influenza vaccine. This chain links TRBV12-3 or TRBV12-4 with TRBJ1-5, with TRBD1 identical over 8 bases. Here the CDR3 reads CASSPTFGTGYNQPQHF. The DNA of the CDR3 is TGTGCCAGCAGCCCTACTTTCGGGACAGGCTACAATCAGCCCCAGCATTTT.